The clone carrying this T cell receptor (beta chain) was observed a single time. Per the study methods: Reference gene primer amplification gave nucleated cell count estimates. Produced via immunoSEQ multiplex PCR; TCRdb's table is partial and in-frame only. Clone size and V and J calls were adopted from that table, with D and trimming inferred from the DNA. Of about 240,000 clones listed, 75% to 85% are singletons. These data are taken from a study of blood T cell repertoires in COVID-19. Study-wide background: The samples span acute and convalescent COVID-19 from the United States, Italy and Spain. In each case, the material was cDNA or gDNA derived from T cells, B-cell-depleted T cells, or PBMCs.

Germline loops: CDR1 MGHRA, CDR2 YSYEKL. CDR3 length: 17 amino acids. With V trimmed by 4 bases and J by 0 bases, 11 bases remained unmatched. The chain carries TRBV4-1 and TRBJ1-2, with TRBD1 matching over 7 bases. Sample: peripheral blood. The TCR was taken from a woman aged 55-69 years with active or convalescent COVID-19. The CDR3 region has the DNA TGCGCCAGCAGCCCCGAAAGGGGGACAGAAACTAACTATGGCTACACCTTC. Its translation: CASSPERGTETNYGYTF.